This TCR beta chain came from a study of T cell clusters in autoimmune cytopenias. This clonotype is deemed medium-sized by its frequency. Multiplex touch-down PCR amplified TRB using TRB-A and TRB-B pools in one tube. For each CDR3 protein, TCRdb gives one entry from its re-call of the multiplex PCR reads, without DNA. The sample has 4,200 or so distinct CDR3 sequences; the top ten hold roughly a fifth. About 39,000 genome equivalents of blood DNA were amplified for TRB. These records were also assigned to another study, of T cell repertoires in aging, cancer and after chemotherapy. Per that paper: Over several months to years, re-sampled healthy donor repertoires clearly shared clones. The full dataset contained 8.5 million to 10 million TCR reads.

The TCR comes from a human donor in good health. Sequencing was done on a sample of peripheral blood.

This CDR3 is CASSTQGPLGEQYF. This rearrangement joins TRBV6-5 to TRBJ2-7; no DNA is available, so the TRBD2 call from TCRdb remains unchecked. This CDR3 has 14 amino acids. Germline V CDR1 and CDR2: MNHEY, SVGAGI.